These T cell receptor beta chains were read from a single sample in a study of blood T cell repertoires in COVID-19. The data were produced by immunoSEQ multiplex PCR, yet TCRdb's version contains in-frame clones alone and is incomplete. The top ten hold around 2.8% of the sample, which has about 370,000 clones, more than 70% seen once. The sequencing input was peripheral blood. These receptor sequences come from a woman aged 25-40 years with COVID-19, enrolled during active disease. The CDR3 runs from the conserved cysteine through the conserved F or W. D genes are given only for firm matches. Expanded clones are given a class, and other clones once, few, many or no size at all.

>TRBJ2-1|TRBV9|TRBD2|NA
CASSEGLAAYNEQFF
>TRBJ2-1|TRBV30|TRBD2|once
CAWAVAGEFLDEQFF
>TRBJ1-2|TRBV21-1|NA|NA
CASSKALGAGYGYTF
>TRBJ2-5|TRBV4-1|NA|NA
CASSRGGGGRRETQYF
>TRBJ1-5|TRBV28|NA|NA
CASTGRILGYSNQPQHF
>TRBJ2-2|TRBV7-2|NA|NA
CASSLPAGLGELFF
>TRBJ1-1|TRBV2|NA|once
CASSEGGAIKGLAFF
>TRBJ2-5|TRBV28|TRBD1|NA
CASSLVGTGVQETQYF
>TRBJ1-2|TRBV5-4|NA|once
CASSLEQHYGYTF
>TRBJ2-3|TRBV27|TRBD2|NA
CASSLSEPSGRARADTQYF
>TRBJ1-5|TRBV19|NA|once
CASTGQQGSQPQHF
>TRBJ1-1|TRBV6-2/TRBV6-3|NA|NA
CASSLDRTNTEAFF
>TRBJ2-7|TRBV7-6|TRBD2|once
CASSQRTSGAGEQYF
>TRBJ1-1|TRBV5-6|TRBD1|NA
CASTGTANTEAFF
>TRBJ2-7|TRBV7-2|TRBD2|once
CASSFGLAGGYYEQYF
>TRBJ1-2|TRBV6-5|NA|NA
CASAVGPNYGYTF
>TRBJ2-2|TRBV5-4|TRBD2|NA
CASSLLAGGARTGELFF
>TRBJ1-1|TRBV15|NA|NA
CATSRDKGQYTEAFF
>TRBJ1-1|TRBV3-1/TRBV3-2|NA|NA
CASSQDNVTEAFF
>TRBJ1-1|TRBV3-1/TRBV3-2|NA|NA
CASSQDFREAFF
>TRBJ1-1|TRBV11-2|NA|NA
CASTPRGPITEAFF
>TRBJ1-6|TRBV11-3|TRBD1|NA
CASSSGQANSPLHF
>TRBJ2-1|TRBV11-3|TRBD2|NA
CASSSTSGSYNEQFF
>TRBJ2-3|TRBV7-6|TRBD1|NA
CASSQPTGAGTDTQYF
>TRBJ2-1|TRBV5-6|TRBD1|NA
CASSYRTGTSSYNEQFF
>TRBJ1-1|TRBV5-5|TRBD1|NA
CASSLDRGVMTEAFF
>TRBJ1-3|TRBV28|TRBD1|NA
CASSSAARGPGNTIYF
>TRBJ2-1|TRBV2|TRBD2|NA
CASRGLAEAYNEQFF
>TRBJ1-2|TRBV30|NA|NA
CAWNRQGGGYTF
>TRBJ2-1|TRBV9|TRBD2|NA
CASSVAGLDYNEQFF
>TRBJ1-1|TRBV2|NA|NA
CAALAQWNTEAFF
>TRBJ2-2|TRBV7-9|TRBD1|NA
CASSPRGTENTGELFF
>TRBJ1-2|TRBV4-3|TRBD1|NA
CASSQGTGGGGYTF
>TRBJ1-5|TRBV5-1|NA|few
CASSLAGGISQPQHF
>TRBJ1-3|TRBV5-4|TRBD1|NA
CASSPDRDARGTIYF
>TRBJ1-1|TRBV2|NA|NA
CASRTGGTEAFF
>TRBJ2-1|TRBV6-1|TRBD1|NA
CASSEAAALYGTGRDEQFF
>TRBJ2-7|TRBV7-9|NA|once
CASTPAQGFEEQYF
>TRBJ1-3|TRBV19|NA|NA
CASSIIGQIGNTIYF
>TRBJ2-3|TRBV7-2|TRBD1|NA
CASSQDRERQYF
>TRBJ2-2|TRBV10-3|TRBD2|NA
CAIGRGAGGTNTGELFF
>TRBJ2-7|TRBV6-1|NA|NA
CASSEALWTDF